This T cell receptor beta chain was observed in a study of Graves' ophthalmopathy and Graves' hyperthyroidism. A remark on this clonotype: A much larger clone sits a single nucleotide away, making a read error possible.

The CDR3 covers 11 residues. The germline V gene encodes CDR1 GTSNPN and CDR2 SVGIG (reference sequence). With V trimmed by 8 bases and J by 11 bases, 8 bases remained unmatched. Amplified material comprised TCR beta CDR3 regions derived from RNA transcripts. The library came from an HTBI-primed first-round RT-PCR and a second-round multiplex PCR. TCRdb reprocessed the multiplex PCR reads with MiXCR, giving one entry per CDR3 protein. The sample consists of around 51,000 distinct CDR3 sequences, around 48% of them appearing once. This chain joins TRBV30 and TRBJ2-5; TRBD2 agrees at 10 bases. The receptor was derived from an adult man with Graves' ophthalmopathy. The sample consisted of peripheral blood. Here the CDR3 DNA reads TGTGCCGGGACTCTAGCGGGAGAGCAGTACTTC. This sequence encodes CAGTLAGEQYF.